These 21 T cell receptor beta chains came from one sample sequenced in a study of PD-L1 blockade in urothelial cancer. Sequenced by immunoSEQ multiplex PCR; TCRdb stores in-frame clones only, minus some. The sample comprises around 120,000 clones, about 85% of which are singletons, and about 2.4% rests with the top ten. The sequencing here drew on PBMCs, taken around atezolizumab (anti-PD-L1) treatment. These TCRs come from a man in his forties or fifties with urothelial cancer.

The chain joins TRBV19 to TRBJ2-2; 8 nucleotides match TRBD1. V lost 7 bases and J lost 4; bases outside the gene matches: 8. From germline, CDR1 is LNHDA and CDR2 SQIVND (reference sequence). The CDR3 contains 15 residues. The CDR3, as DNA: TGTGCCAGTAAAACGACAGGGGTCAGCACCGGGGAGCTGTTTTTT. This gives the protein CASKTTGVSTGELFF.

The chain uses TRBV21-1 and TRBJ2-1; the table's D call, TRBD2, has no DNA check behind it. TRBV21-1 is a known pseudogene. The CDR3 covers 16 residues. The CDR3 region is CASSKAMASGGDEQFF. Here the CDR3 DNA reads TGTGCCAGCAGCAAAGCAATGGCTAGCGGGGGTGATGAGCAGTTCTTC.

The chain links TRBV6-1 to TRBJ2-7, with 8 bases aligning to TRBD2. Germline V lookup: CDR1 MNHNS, CDR2 SASEGT. Unmatched junction bases numbered 5, after V lost 1 base and J lost 0 bases. The CDR3 has 16 residues. CDR3 loop: CASSEGSGSVSYEQYF. CDR3 nucleotides: TGTGCCAGCAGTGAAGGAAGCGGGAGTGTCTCCTACGAGCAGTACTTC.

This CDR3 reads CASSPTGGAGNTIYF. For the CDR3, the DNA is TGTGCCAGCTCACCAACGGGGGGTGCCGGAAACACCATATATTTT. The rearrangement links TRBV18 to TRBJ1-3, with D possibly being TRBD1 (5 bases). Germline V gene sequence: CDR1 KGHSH, CDR2 LQKENI. The CDR3 is made up of 15 amino acids. V was clipped by 2 bases and J by 4 bases, with 12 bases between them.

The chain joins TRBV18 to TRBJ2-4; D unclear. CDR3 length equals 15 residues. Germline CDR1 reads KGHSH; CDR2 reads LQKENI. The V end lost 5 bases, the J end lost 7 bases, and 18 bases lay between the germline ends. CDR3 residues: CASSTSRPDGNIQYF. The CDR3 region has the DNA TGTGCCAGCTCAACTTCTAGACCCGATGGGAACATTCAGTACTTC.

The rearrangement uses TRBV11-3 and TRBJ2-7; 10 nucleotides match TRBD2. Germline CDR1 and CDR2: SGHNT and YENEEA. The trim removed 8 bases at V and 5 bases at J, leaving 6 bases unmatched. The CDR3 has 13 residues. CDR3 residues: CASGVAGGHEQYF. The CDR3 region has the DNA TGTGCCAGCGGAGTAGCGGGAGGCCACGAGCAGTACTTC.

This rearrangement joins TRBV9 to TRBJ1-5; tentatively, D is TRBD1 (6 bases). Germline V CDR1 and CDR2: SGDLS, YYNGEE. The CDR3 is 14 amino acids. V was pared by 5 bases and J by 4 bases, with 13 bases between. The CDR3 DNA reads TGTGCCAGCAGACTTGGACAGATAAATCAGCCCCAGCATTTT. Its protein product is CASRLGQINQPQHF.

The V gene is TRBV2, the J gene TRBJ2-7; TRBD1 is a possible D gene (6 bases). The CDR3 extends over 14 amino acids. V lost 5 bases to trimming and J lost 2 bases, with 13 bases between them. Germline assignment: CDR1 SNHLY and CDR2 FYNNEI. This CDR3 reads CASSSQQGPYEQYF. As DNA, the CDR3 is TGTGCCAGCAGTTCCCAACAGGGACCCTACGAGCAGTACTTC.

The V call is TRBV11-3, the J call TRBJ2-5, with 11 bases identical to TRBD2. Germline values: CDR1 SGHNT, CDR2 YENEEA. The CDR3 sequence is 16 residues long. Trimming took 5 bases from V and 6 from J; bases not matched to a gene: 11. CDR3 nucleotides: TGTGCCAGCAGCAAACTAGCGGGAGATGGAGGGCAGACCCAGTACTTC. Translated: CASSKLAGDGGQTQYF. Combining the CDR3 with reference TRBV11-3 and TRBJ2-5 gives the whole variable domain EAGVVQSPRYKIIEKKQPVAFWCNPISGHNTLYWYLQNLGQGPELLIRYENEEAVDDSQLPKDRFSAERLKGVDSTLKIQPAELGDSAVYLCASSKLAGDGGQTQYFGPGTRLLVL.

The chain carries TRBV14 and TRBJ2-1; TRBD2 might be the D (6 bases). V lost 5 bases to trimming and J lost 0 bases, with 14 bases between them. The germline CDR1 and CDR2 sequences are SGHDN and FVKESK. The CDR3 sequence is 16 residues long. The CDR3 nucleotides read TGTGCCAGCAGCGGGGGGTCCCGCGGCTCCTACAATGAGCAGTTCTTC. It codes for CASSGGSRGSYNEQFF.

This clone was seen only once. This chain connects TRBV28 to TRBJ1-5; 7 nucleotides align to TRBD1. Germline V CDR1 and CDR2: MDHEN, SYDVKM. There are 15 residues in the CDR3. Trimming cost V 5 bases and J 4 bases; bases outside gene matches: 8. CDR3 DNA sequence: TGTGCCAGCAGTCCCAGGGGGTTGGGTAATCAGCCCCAGCATTTT. Its translation is CASSPRGLGNQPQHF.

This clone was counted only a few times. The chain combines TRBV19 with TRBJ2-2; 11 bases match TRBD2. This CDR3 is built from 18 residues. V lost 5 bases, J lost 5 bases, and 13 bases stayed unmatched. From germline, CDR1 is LNHDA and CDR2 SQIVND (reference sequence). CDR3 nucleotide sequence: TGTGCCAGTAGTTCACTTAATAGCGGGAGGGCGCGTACCGGGGAGCTGTTTTTT. It specifies CASSSLNSGRARTGELFF.

The rearrangement links TRBV7-2 to TRBJ2-7; the D is unclear. Trimming took 4 bases from V and 0 from J, leaving 4 bases between them. CDR3 length: 12 amino acids. Germline V lookup: CDR1 SGHTA, CDR2 FQGNSA. The CDR3 loop reads CASSSSSYEQYF. Here the CDR3 DNA reads TGTGCCAGCAGCTCGAGCTCCTACGAGCAGTACTTC.

V gene TRBV7-2 combines with J gene TRBJ2-7; 12 nucleotides line up with TRBD2. V shed 6 bases and J 3 bases; nucleotides not matched to a gene: 6. Looked up from germline, CDR1 is SGHTA and CDR2 is FQGNSA. The CDR3 covers 15 residues. CDR3 sequence (DNA): TGTGCCAGCAGATTTGGACTAGCGGGAAGCTACGAGCAGTACTTC. Its protein is CASRFGLAGSYEQYF.

J is TRBJ1-3 and V is TRBV5-1, with D unresolved. V shed 4 bases and J shed 1 base, with 3 bases lying between them. From germline, CDR1 is SGHRS and CDR2 YFSETQ. The CDR3 runs 12 residues. CDR3 DNA sequence: TGCGCCAGCAGCCTGTCTGGAAACACCATATATTTT. It translates to CASSLSGNTIYF. Full variable domain (missing parts from reference TRBV5-1 and TRBJ1-3): KAGVTQTPRYLIKTRGQQVTLSCSPISGHRSVSWYQQTPGQGLQFLFEYFSETQRNKGNFPGRFSGRQFSNSRSEMNVSTLELGDSALYLCASSLSGNTIYFGEGSWLTVV.

The genes are TRBV5-1 and TRBJ2-5, with TRBD2 identical over 8 bases. With V trimmed by 0 bases and J by 5 bases, 9 bases remained unmatched. The CDR3 contains 16 residues. CDR1 and CDR2 from the germline V gene are SGHRS and YFSETQ. In DNA, the CDR3 is TGCGCCAGCAGCTTGGCGGCTAGCGGGTCCACGGAGACCCAGTACTTC. Protein product: CASSLAASGSTETQYF.

The chain couples TRBV11-2 to TRBJ1-1, with unresolved D. V was trimmed by 1 base and J by 1 base, leaving 10 bases between them. The CDR3 has 15 residues. Looked up from germline, CDR1 is SGHAT and CDR2 is FQNNGV. CDR3 in DNA: TGTGCCAGCAGCTTAGTGTCTAGTCAGAACACTGAAGCTTTCTTT. Its translation is CASSLVSSQNTEAFF.

The V and J genes are TRBV7-3 and TRBJ2-1, with 7 bases that match TRBD2. CDR1 and CDR2 from the germline V gene are SGHTA and FQGTGA. Trimming took 10 bases from V and 5 from J; bases not matched to a gene: 26. This CDR3 spans 19 amino acids. The CDR3 coding sequence is TGTGCCAACAAAATCCGGGGGGTAAGTCCCGGACGATATCACAATGAGCAGTTCTTC. It codes for CANKIRGVSPGRYHNEQFF.

The chain joins TRBV7-8 to TRBJ1-2, with a possible D match to TRBD1 (5 bases). The CDR3 consists of 14 residues. From germline, CDR1 is SGHVS and CDR2 FQNEAQ. V shed 5 bases and J shed 2 bases, with 12 bases lying between them. For the CDR3, the DNA is TGTGCCAGCAGCCAGGGCTTCGCAAACTATGGCTACACCTTC. This gives the protein CASSQGFANYGYTF.

The V call is TRBV7-9, the J call TRBJ1-1, with 7 positions matching TRBD1. Germline V gives CDR1 SEHNR, CDR2 FQNEAQ (reference sequence). The CDR3 is 14 amino acids. V was pared by 4 bases and J by 5 bases, with 7 bases of the junction left unmatched. For the CDR3, the DNA is TGTGCCAGCAGCTCGACAGGGACGGTGACTGAAGCTTTCTTT. This gives the protein CASSSTGTVTEAFF. Using reference TRBV7-9 and TRBJ1-1 for the parts outside the CDR3, the full variable domain is DTGVSQNPRHKITKRGQNVTFRCDPISEHNRLYWYRQTLGQGPEFLTYFQNEAQLEKSRLLSDRFSAERPKGSFSTLEIQRTEQGDSAMYLCASSSTGTVTEAFFGQGTRLTVV.

The table lists this clone with a few counts. The V call is TRBV5-5, the J call TRBJ1-5; a weak D match, TRBD1 (5 bases). With 1 base removed from V and 7 bases from J, the gap between germline ends came to 15 bases. Germline CDR1 is SGHKS and CDR2 is YYEKEE (reference sequence). CDR3 length: 15 amino acids. In nucleotides, the CDR3 is TGTGCCAGCAGCTTGAACTGGGGGGGAAACCAGCCCCAGCATTTT. It translates to CASSLNWGGNQPQHF.